The entry below gives a single T cell receptor beta chain sequence along with its context. Its target is unknown. The data derive from a study of identical twins. Overall study results and limits: Insertions ran lower in abundant cord blood beta clonotypes, though not in memory repertoires. Within beta out-of-frame sequences, the excess sharing observed between twins was weaker. Invariant MAIT and iNKT cells could partly confound zero-insertion analyses.

Unique molecular identifiers were in the cDNA, with template-switch universal primer binding. TCRdb fed the 5' RACE reads into MiXCR, producing one record per CDR3 protein. Of about 280,000 distinct CDR3 sequences listed, approximately 8% are singletons. The V gene lost 1 base and the J gene lost 3 bases, with 5 bases spanning the gap. Germline CDR1 SGHDT, CDR2 YYEEEE. This CDR3 comprises 12 residues. These data were likewise used in another study, on yellow fever vaccine responses in identical twins.

This clonotype was obtained from a woman aged 18-30 years in good health. The sample was memory (CD45RO+) T cells sorted from blood. This chain joins TRBV5-6 and TRBJ2-7; D ambiguous. CDR3 region: CASSLIGYEQYV. CDR3 nucleotides: TGTGCCAGCAGCTTGATCGGCTACGAGCAGTACGTC.